Presented here are 7 T cell receptor beta chains from one specimen sequenced in a study of radiotherapy plus CTLA-4 blockade in lung cancer. The method was immunoSEQ multiplex PCR; TCRdb's version includes in-frame clones alone and lacks a portion of them. The sample gives 80,000 to 100,000 clones, around 88% of which show up once; approximately 4.9% is in the top ten. The sample in question was peripheral blood, obtained from a patient treated with radiotherapy plus ipilimumab. Every receptor here comes from a human donor with non-small cell lung cancer that progressed on radiotherapy plus ipilimumab.

This clone was detected once. V is TRBV19 and J is TRBJ1-2, with 8 bases aligning to TRBD1. This CDR3 region has 16 residues. Germline-derived CDR1 and CDR2 are LNHDA and SQIVND (reference sequence). With 3 bases clipped from V and 1 base from J, the junction kept 7 bases outside the gene matches. The CDR3 DNA is TGTGCCAGTAGTATCCTACCAGGGGGCCATAACTATGGCTACACCTTC. This translates into CASSILPGGHNYGYTF.

The chain links TRBV7-2 to TRBJ2-5; 7 nucleotides match TRBD2. V was clipped by 4 bases and J by 5 bases; unmatched bases: 7. Germline-derived CDR1 and CDR2 are SGHTA and FQGNSA. This CDR3 contains 14 residues. CDR3 loop: CASSSRTSWETQYF. The CDR3 DNA is TGTGCCAGCAGCTCCCGGACTAGTTGGGAGACCCAGTACTTC.

The chain uses TRBV11-2 and TRBJ2-2; possibly TRBD1 or TRBD2 for D (6 bases each). The germline V gene has CDR1 SGHAT and CDR2 FQNNGV. The CDR3 contains 14 residues. Between the trimmed V and J ends, which lost 5 bases and 5 bases, there was a span of 12 bases. CDR3 in amino acids: CASSLIGGTGELFF. The CDR3 region has the DNA TGTGCCAGCAGCCTAATAGGGGGGACCGGGGAGCTGTTTTTT.

The rearrangement links TRBV9 to TRBJ1-1; D not resolved. This CDR3 spans 15 amino acids. The V and J ends lost 2 bases and 2 bases respectively, with 13 bases between them. Per the germline V gene, CDR1 is SGDLS and CDR2 is YYNGEE. CDR3 DNA: TGTGCCAGCAGCGTCACTTGGGGTAGAAACACTGAAGCTTTCTTT. This sequence encodes CASSVTWGRNTEAFF.

The gene calls are TRBV7-9 and TRBJ2-2; D possibly matches TRBD1 or TRBD2 (5 bases each). The germline CDR1 and CDR2 sequences are SEHNR and FQNEAQ (reference sequence). This CDR3 has 15 amino acids. V shed 0 bases and J shed 5 bases, with 10 bases lying between them. The CDR3 region has the DNA TGTGCCAGCAGCTTAGCAGAGGGACGGACCGGGGAGCTGTTTTTT. It yields the protein CASSLAEGRTGELFF.

The chain has TRBV19 and TRBJ2-3; 8 bases map to TRBD2. V shed 5 bases, J shed 3 bases, and the junction held 4 bases outside the gene matches. In germline, CDR1 is LNHDA, CDR2 SQIVND (reference sequence). This CDR3 comprises 14 residues. CDR3 sequence reads: CASSGRLATDTQYF. The CDR3 nucleotides are TGTGCCAGTAGTGGAAGACTAGCGACAGATACGCAGTATTTT.

In this sample, this clone is medium-sized. The chain links TRBV18 to TRBJ2-7; 7 nucleotides match TRBD1. This CDR3 comprises 13 residues. Germline V CDR1 and CDR2: KGHSH, LQKENI. After removal of 4 bases from V and 3 bases from J, the junction contained 3 bases not matched to a gene. CDR3 sequence reads: CASSLRQGYEQYF. The CDR3 nucleotides read TGTGCCAGCTCACTCAGACAGGGCTACGAGCAGTACTTC. Variable domain in full (rest from reference TRBV18 and TRBJ2-7): NAGVMQNPRHLVRRRGQEARLRCSPMKGHSHVYWYRQLPEEGLKFMVYLQKENIIDESGMPKERFSAEFPKEGPSILRIQQVVRGDSAAYFCASSLRQGYEQYFGPGTRLTVT.